This T cell receptor beta chain was recorded in a study of regulatory T cells in long-lasting Graves disease. Documented time point: newly diagnosed GD, antithyroid drugs for less than 3 months. After RNA was extracted from PBMCs, the TCR library was made from it. Study results and limitations: Investigators studied peripheral blood only, not thyroid tissue. Accuracy could have been hurt by small sample size.

V dropped 10 bases and J dropped 9 bases, with 25 bases sitting between them. The V gene's germline CDR1 is SNHLY and CDR2 FYNNEI. The CDR3 loop spans 15 amino acids. CDR3-region Arm-PCR and iRepertoire HTBI primers produced the TCR beta libraries. One entry per CDR3 protein, called by TCRdb with MiXCR from the multiplex PCR reads. The table shows more than 300,000 distinct CDR3 sequences, with under 20% occurring only once. This clonotype was seen a handful of times. What it recognizes is unknown. This may stem from a read error, because a much larger clone lies one nucleotide away. These data were also reused for a study on T cells in Graves' hyperthyroidism and ophthalmopathy. That work states: Primed by the HTBI set, a first-round RT-PCR was run on the TCR CDR3.

The rearrangement links TRBV2 to TRBJ1-5; D is unclear. Sequencing was performed on peripheral blood mononuclear cells (PBMCs), taken at new diagnosis, from a patient treated with antithyroid drugs. The sequence was collected from a woman aged 18-30 years with Graves disease. CDR3 DNA: TGTGCCAACAGCAATTCGGAGGGTAGAGTTCGGCCCCAGCATTTT. Translated, it gives CANSNSEGRVRPQHF. Full variable domain (missing parts from reference TRBV2 and TRBJ1-5): EPEVTQTPSHQVTQMGQEVILRCVPISNHLYFYWYRQILGQKVEFLVSFYNNEISEKSEIFDDQFSVERPDGSNFTLKIRSTKLEDSAMYFCANSNSEGRVRPQHFGDGTRLSIL.